The clone carrying this T cell receptor beta chain was found many times. Its specificity is unknown. The data were taken from a study of regulatory T cells in long-lasting Graves disease. About the research overall: Positive TSH receptor antibodies alongside over 5 years of antithyroid drugs were what marked Graves' disease as persistent.

Stated time point: persistent/refractory GD, antithyroid drugs over 5 years with positive TRAb. Extracted PBMC RNA gave rise to the TCR library. Under American Thyroid Association guidelines, Graves' disease was diagnosed. The CDR3 runs to 16 residues. The V end was cut by 0 bases, the J end by 0 bases, with 9 bases between. From germline, CDR1 is SGHKS and CDR2 YYEKEE (reference sequence). HTBI primers from iRepertoire and Arm-PCR of CDR3 regions yielded the TCR beta libraries. TCRdb re-analysed the multiplex PCR reads in MiXCR, keeping a single row per CDR3 protein. This sample yields 400,000 to 600,000 distinct CDR3 sequences, of which under 25% are seen a single time; roughly 7.7% belongs to the top ten. General study findings and limits: Patients with persistent disease showed a bias toward TRBV28, TRBJ1-2 and TRBJ2-5. Relative to newly diagnosed Graves' patients, persistent ones had lower TCR diversity.

The specimen comprised peripheral blood mononuclear cells (PBMCs), sampled when the disease was refractory, from a patient treated with antithyroid drugs. The genes are TRBV5-5 and TRBJ1-4; TRBD1 is a possible D gene (5 bases). This clonotype originated in a female donor with Graves disease. CDR3 in amino acids: CASSLGDQATNEKLFF. The DNA of the CDR3 is TGTGCCAGCAGCTTGGGGGACCAGGCAACTAATGAAAAACTGTTTTTT.